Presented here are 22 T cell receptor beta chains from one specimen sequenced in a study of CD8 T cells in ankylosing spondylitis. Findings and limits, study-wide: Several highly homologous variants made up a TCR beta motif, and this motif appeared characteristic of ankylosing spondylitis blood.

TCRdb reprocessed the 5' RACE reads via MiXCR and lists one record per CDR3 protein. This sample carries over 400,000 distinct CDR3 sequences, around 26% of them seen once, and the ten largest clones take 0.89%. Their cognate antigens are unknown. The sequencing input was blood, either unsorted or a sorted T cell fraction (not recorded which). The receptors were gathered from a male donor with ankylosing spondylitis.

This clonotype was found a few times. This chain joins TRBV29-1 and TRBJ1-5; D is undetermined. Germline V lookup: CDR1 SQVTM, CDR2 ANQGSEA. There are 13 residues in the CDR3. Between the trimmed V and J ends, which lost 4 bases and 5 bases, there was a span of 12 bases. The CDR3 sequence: CSVGRDGDQPQHF. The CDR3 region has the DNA TGCAGCGTTGGAAGGGATGGAGATCAGCCCCAGCATTTT.

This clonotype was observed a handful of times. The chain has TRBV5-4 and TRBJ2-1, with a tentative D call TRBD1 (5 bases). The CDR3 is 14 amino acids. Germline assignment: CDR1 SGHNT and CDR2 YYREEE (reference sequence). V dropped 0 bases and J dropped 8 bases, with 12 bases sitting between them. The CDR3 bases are TGTGCCAGCAGCTTGGGCAGTCAGGGCGATGAGCAGTTCTTC. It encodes CASSLGSQGDEQFF.

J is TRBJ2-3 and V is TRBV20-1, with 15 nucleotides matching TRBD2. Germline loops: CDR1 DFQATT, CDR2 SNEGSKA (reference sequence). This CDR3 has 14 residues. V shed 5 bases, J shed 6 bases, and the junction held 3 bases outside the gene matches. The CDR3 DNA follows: TGCAGTGCTCGGACTAGCGGGAGGGGGGATACGCAGTATTTT. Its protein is CSARTSGRGDTQYF.

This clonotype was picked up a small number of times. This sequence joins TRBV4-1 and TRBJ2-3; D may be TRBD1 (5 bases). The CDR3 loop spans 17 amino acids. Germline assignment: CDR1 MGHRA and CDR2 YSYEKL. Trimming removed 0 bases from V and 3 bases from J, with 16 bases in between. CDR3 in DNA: TGCGCCAGCAGCCAAGATGAGGTGGGGCCCCGGACAGATACGCAGTATTTT. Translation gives CASSQDEVGPRTDTQYF.

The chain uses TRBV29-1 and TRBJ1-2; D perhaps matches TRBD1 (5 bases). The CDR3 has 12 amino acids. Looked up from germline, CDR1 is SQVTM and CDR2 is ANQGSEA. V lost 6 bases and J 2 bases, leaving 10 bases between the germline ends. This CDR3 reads CSVGGGNYGYTF. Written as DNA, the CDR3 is TGCAGCGTGGGGGGGGGAAACTATGGCTACACCTTC.

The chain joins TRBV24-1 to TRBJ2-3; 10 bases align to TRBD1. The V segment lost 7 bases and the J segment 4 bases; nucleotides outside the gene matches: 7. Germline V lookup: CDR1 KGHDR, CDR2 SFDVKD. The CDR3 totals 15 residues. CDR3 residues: CATRKTGGVSDTQYF. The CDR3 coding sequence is TGTGCCACCAGAAAGACAGGGGGCGTGTCAGATACGCAGTATTTT.

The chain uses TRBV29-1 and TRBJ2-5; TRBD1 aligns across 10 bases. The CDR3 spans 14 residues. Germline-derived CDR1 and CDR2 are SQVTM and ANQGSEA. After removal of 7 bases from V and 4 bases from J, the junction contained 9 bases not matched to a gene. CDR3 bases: TGCAGCGCCCAACCCGACAGGGGGCCAGAGACCCAGTACTTC. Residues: CSAQPDRGPETQYF.

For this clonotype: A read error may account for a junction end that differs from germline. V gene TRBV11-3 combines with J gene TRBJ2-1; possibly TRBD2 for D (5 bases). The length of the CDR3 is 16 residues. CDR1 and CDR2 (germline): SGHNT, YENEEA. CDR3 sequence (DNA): TGTGCCAGCAGCTATCGACTAAGCTCTAGAGGTAATGAGCGGTTCTTC. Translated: CASSYRLSSRGNERFF.

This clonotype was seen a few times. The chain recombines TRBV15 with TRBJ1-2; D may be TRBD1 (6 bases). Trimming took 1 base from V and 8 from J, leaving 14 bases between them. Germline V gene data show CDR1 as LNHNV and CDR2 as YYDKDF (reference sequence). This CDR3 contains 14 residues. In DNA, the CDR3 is TGTGCCACCAGCAGAGCTGCGGGGGCTCAGGGCTACACCTTC. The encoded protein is CATSRAAGAQGYTF.

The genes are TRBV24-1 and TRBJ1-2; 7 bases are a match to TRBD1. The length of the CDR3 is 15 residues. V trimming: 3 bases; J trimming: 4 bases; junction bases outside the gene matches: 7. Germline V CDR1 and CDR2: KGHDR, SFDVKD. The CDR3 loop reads CATSDAGTELYGYTF. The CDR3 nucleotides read TGTGCCACCAGTGATGCCGGGACAGAACTCTATGGCTACACCTTC.

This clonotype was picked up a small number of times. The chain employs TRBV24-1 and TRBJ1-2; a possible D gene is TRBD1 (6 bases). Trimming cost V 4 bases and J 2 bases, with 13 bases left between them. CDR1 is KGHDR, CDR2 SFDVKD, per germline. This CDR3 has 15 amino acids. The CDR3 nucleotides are TGTGCCACCAGTGACCCCAGGGGAGTCAACTATGGCTACACCTTC. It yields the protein CATSDPRGVNYGYTF.

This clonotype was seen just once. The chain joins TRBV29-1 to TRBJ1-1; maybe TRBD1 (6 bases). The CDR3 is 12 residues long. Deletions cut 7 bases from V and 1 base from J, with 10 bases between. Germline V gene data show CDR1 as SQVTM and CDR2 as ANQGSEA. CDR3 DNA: TGCAGCGGACAGGTTCAGAACACTGAAGCTTTCTTT. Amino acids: CSGQVQNTEAFF. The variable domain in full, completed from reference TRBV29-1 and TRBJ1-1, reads SAVISQKPSRDICQRGTSLTIQCQVDSQVTMMFWYRQQPGQSLTLIATANQGSEATYESGFVIDKFPISRPNLTFSTLTVSNMSPEDSSIYLCSGQVQNTEAFFGQGTRLTVV.

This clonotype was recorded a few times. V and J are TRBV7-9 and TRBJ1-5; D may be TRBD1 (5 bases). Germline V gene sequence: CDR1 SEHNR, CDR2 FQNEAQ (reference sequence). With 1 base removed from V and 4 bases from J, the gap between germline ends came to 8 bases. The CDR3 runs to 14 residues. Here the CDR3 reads CASSLETANQPQHF. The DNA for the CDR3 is TGTGCCAGCAGCTTAGAGACAGCTAATCAGCCCCAGCATTTT.

CDR3 DNA sequence: TGCAGCATCTCCCGGGACAGAGACTTTTACGAGCAGTACTTC. As protein: CSISRDRDFYEQYF. This chain uses TRBV29-1 with TRBJ2-7; 7 positions match TRBD1. The germline CDR1 and CDR2 sequences are SQVTM and ANQGSEA. With 8 bases clipped from V and 4 bases from J, the junction kept 14 bases outside the gene matches. The CDR3 consists of 14 residues.

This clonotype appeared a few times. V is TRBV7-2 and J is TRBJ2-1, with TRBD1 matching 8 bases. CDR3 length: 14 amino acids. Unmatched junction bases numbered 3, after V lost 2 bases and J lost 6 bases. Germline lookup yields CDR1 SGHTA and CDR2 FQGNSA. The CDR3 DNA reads TGTGCCAGCAGCTTAAGGACAGGGCCCAATGAGCAGTTCTTC. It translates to CASSLRTGPNEQFF. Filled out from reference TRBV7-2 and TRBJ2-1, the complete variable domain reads GAGVSQSPSNKVTEKGKDVELRCDPISGHTALYWYRQSLGQGLEFLIYFQGNSAPDKSGLPSDRFSAERTGGSVSTLTIQRTQQEDSAVYLCASSLRTGPNEQFFGPGTRLTVL.

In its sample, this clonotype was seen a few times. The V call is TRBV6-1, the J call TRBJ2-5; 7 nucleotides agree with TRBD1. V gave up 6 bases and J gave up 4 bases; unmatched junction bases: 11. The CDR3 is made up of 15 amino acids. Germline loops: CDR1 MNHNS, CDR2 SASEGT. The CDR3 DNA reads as TGTGCCAGCAGATCGACAGGGTTCGGTACAGAGACCCAGTACTTC. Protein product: CASRSTGFGTETQYF.

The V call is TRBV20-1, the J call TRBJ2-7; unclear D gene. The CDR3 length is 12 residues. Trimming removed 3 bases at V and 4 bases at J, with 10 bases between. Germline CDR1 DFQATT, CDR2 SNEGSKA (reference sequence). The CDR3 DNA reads TGCAGTGCTAGTCCGGTGGGATACGAGCAGTACTTC. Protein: CSASPVGYEQYF.

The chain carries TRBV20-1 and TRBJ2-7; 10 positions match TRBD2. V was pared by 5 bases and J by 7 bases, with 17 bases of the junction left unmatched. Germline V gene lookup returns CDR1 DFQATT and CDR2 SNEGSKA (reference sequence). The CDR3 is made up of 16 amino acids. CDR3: CSAWPGLASEAGEQYF. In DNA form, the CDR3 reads TGCAGTGCTTGGCCGGGACTAGCGTCGGAGGCGGGAGAGCAGTACTTC.

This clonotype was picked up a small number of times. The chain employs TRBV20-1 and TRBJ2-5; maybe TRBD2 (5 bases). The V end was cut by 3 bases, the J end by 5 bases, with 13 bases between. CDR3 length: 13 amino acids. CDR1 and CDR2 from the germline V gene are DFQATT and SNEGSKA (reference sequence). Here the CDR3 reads CSARGAWEETQYF. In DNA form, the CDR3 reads TGCAGTGCTAGGGGAGCCTGGGAGGAGACCCAGTACTTC.

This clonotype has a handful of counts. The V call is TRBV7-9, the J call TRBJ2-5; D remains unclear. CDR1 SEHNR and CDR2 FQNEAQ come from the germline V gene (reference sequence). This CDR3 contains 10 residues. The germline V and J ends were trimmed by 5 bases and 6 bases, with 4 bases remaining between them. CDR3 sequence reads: CASSPKTQYF. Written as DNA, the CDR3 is TGTGCCAGCAGCCCCAAGACCCAGTACTTC.

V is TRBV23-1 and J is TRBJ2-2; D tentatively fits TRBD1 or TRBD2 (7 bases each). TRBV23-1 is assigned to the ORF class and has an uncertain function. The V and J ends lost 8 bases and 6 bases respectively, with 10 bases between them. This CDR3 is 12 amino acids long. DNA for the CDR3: TGCGCCAGCCCAGGGGGGGCCGGGGAGCTGTTTTTT. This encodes CASPGGAGELFF.

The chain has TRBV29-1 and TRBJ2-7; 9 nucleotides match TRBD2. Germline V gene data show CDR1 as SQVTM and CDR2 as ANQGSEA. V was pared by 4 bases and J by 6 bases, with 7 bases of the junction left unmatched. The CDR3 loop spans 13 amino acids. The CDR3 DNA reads TGCAGCGTTGGAGGCGGGAGGGCCCGCGAGCAGTACTTC. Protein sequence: CSVGGGRAREQYF.